These 6 T cell receptor beta chains came from one sample sequenced in a study of T cell responses to AZD1222 COVID-19 vaccine. Here immunoSEQ multiplex PCR was the method, and the copy in TCRdb shows in-frame clones only, minus some. There are 150,000 to 200,000 clones in the sample; around 92% occur only once, and 8.5% to 12% lies in the top ten. Sample: peripheral blood, taken on day 0 of AZD1222 vaccination. These receptors originate from an adult in good health.

This chain uses TRBV5-6 with TRBJ1-2; D remains unclear. The CDR3 extends over 13 amino acids. CDR1 and CDR2 from the germline V gene are SGHDT and YYEEEE. Trimming stripped 4 bases from V and 5 bases from J, with 12 bases between. The CDR3 sequence is CASSPLSRYGYTF. The DNA of the CDR3 is TGTGCCAGCAGCCCCCTGTCCCGGTATGGCTACACCTTC. Filled out from reference TRBV5-6 and TRBJ1-2, the complete variable domain reads DAGVTQSPTHLIKTRGQQVTLRCSPKSGHDTVSWYQQALGQGPQFIFQYYEEEERQRGNFPDRFSGHQFPNYSSELNVNALLLGDSALYLCASSPLSRYGYTFGSGTRLTVV.

V usage is TRBV6-5 and J usage is TRBJ1-1, with D maybe TRBD1 (6 bases). Between the trimmed V and J ends, which lost 6 bases and 1 base, there was a span of 6 bases. Germline loops: CDR1 MNHEY, CDR2 SVGAGI. CDR3 length: 12 residues. CDR3 in amino acids: CASRQGNTEAFF. The CDR3 DNA sequence: TGTGCCAGCAGACAGGGGAACACTGAAGCTTTCTTT.

The chain combines TRBV7-9 with TRBJ2-1; possibly TRBD1 for D (6 bases). Germline V CDR1 and CDR2: SEHNR, FQNEAQ (reference sequence). The CDR3 is 15 residues long. V was pared by 5 bases and J by 0 bases, with 11 bases between. DNA for the CDR3: TGTGCCAGCAGCCCTCAGGGGAGCTCCTACAATGAGCAGTTCTTC. Residues: CASSPQGSSYNEQFF. Supplemented by reference TRBV7-9 and TRBJ2-1, the full variable domain reads DTGVSQNPRHKITKRGQNVTFRCDPISEHNRLYWYRQTLGQGPEFLTYFQNEAQLEKSRLLSDRFSAERPKGSFSTLEIQRTEQGDSAMYLCASSPQGSSYNEQFFGPGTRLTVL.

This rearrangement joins TRBV28 to TRBJ1-6; D gene uncertain. This CDR3 comprises 20 residues. The germline V gene encodes CDR1 MDHEN and CDR2 SYDVKM. The ends were cut back, 3 bases at V and 0 bases at J, with 21 bases in the middle. CDR3 nucleotide sequence: TGTGCCAGCAGTTTCGTCGGAACAATAGGAACGAGCTCCTATAATTCACCCCTCCACTTT. It codes for CASSFVGTIGTSSYNSPLHF.

This chain joins TRBV7-3 and TRBJ2-1; 8 bases line up with TRBD2. This CDR3 comprises 15 residues. CDR1 SGHTA and CDR2 FQGTGA come from the germline V gene. V lost 2 bases to trimming and J lost 10 bases; unmatched junction nucleotides: 10. The CDR3 loop reads CASSLEGTSLREQFF. The CDR3 coding sequence is TGTGCCAGCAGCTTAGAGGGGACTAGTCTCCGGGAGCAGTTCTTC.

This rearrangement joins TRBV30 to TRBJ2-2; TRBD2 is a possible D gene (6 bases). Trimming pared 2 bases from V and 4 bases from J, leaving 8 bases between. The germline gives CDR1 GTSNPN, CDR2 SVGIG (reference sequence). The CDR3 spans 13 residues. The CDR3 is CAWSWTTTGELFF. CDR3 bases: TGTGCCTGGAGTTGGACTACCACCGGGGAGCTGTTTTTT.